The 26 T cell receptor beta chains reported below all come from one sample, sequenced in a study of T-cell reconstitution after alpha-beta-depleted transplantation in children. As it was prepared, the TCRbeta library received unique molecular identifiers. TCRdb analysed the PCR reads with MiXCR anew, one entry per CDR3 protein. This sample has fewer than 120,000 distinct CDR3 sequences, with about 9.4% found just once. The source was PBMCs from the stem cell graft donor, collected from the stem cell graft. The source of these receptors is a human donor who donated a stem cell graft to a child with acute lymphoblastic leukemia.

This clonotype was picked up many times. An end of the junction does not agree with germline; a read error may underlie this. The chain recombines TRBV5-1 with TRBJ2-1; 9 positions match TRBD1. The CDR3 length is 13 residues. Germline V gene sequence: CDR1 SGHRS, CDR2 YFSETQ. CDR3 nucleotide sequence: TGTGCCAGCAGGGACAGGGTCTACAATGAGCAGTTCTTC. Translating it yields CASRDRVYNEQFF.

This clonotype has ten or more counts. The chain employs TRBV2 and TRBJ2-7, with D possibly matching TRBD1 (7 bases). The germline CDR1 and CDR2 sequences are SNHLY and FYNNEI. V gave up 5 bases and J gave up 6 bases, with 11 bases separating them. CDR3 length equals 12 residues. Here the CDR3 reads CASSPQGGEQYF. The CDR3 DNA reads as TGTGCCAGCAGTCCCCAGGGGGGCGAGCAGTACTTC.

Ten or more counts support this clonotype. The gene calls are TRBV12-3 or TRBV12-4 and TRBJ1-3; the D gene is possibly TRBD1 (5 bases). The CDR3 totals 12 residues. V was trimmed by 8 bases and J by 9 bases, leaving 14 bases between them. CDR3 sequence: CASLGPGGTIYF. The CDR3, as DNA: TGTGCCAGCCTCGGTCCGGGGGGCACCATATATTTT.

This clonotype was counted ten times or more. V gene TRBV12-3 or TRBV12-4 combines with J gene TRBJ2-5; TRBD1 matches 9 bases. CDR3 length: 16 residues. With V trimmed by 4 bases and J by 2 bases, 8 bases remained unmatched. This CDR3 reads CASSSRTGVKQETQYF. The CDR3 region has the DNA TGTGCCAGCAGTTCACGGACAGGGGTTAAACAAGAGACCCAGTACTTC.

This clonotype was seen ten or more times. The DNA for the CDR3 is TGTGCCAGCAGTACATCGGGAGGCACGGGCGGCAATGAGCAGTTCTTC. Translating gives CASSTSGGTGGNEQFF. This sequence joins TRBV25-1 and TRBJ2-1, with TRBD2 matching 7 bases. The V and J ends lost 5 bases and 6 bases, in that order; junction bases with no gene match: 13. Germline V lookup: CDR1 MGHDK, CDR2 SYGVNS. This CDR3 has 16 residues.

This clonotype was observed many times. This chain uses TRBV6-2 or TRBV6-3 with TRBJ2-3; weak D call: TRBD2 (5 bases). The CDR3 covers 13 residues. CDR1 and CDR2 (germline): MNHEY, SVGEGT. V lost 6 bases and J lost 3, with 10 bases in between. The CDR3: CASSRTSTDTQYF. The CDR3 DNA is TGTGCCAGCAGCCGAACTAGTACAGATACGCAGTATTTT.

At least ten counts were recorded for this clonotype. V and J are TRBV7-9 and TRBJ2-5; D is unclear. Germline loops: CDR1 SEHNR, CDR2 FQNEAQ (reference sequence). This CDR3 is 13 amino acids long. The ends were cut back, 5 bases at V and 1 base at J, with 8 bases in the middle. The CDR3 region is CASSVTIQETQYF. The DNA of the CDR3 is TGTGCCAGCAGCGTTACTATCCAAGAGACCCAGTACTTC.

In this sample, this clonotype turned up many times. The chain carries TRBV4-3 and TRBJ2-7; D possibly corresponds to TRBD2 (5 bases). Germline V gives CDR1 LGHNA, CDR2 YSLEER. Trimming left V 0 bases short and J 4 bases short, with 10 bases between. The CDR3 consists of 14 residues. CDR3 region: CASSQEGGSYEQYF. The CDR3 region has the DNA TGCGCCAGCAGCCAAGAGGGCGGGTCTTACGAGCAGTACTTC.

This clonotype appeared many times. The rearrangement joins TRBV5-1 to TRBJ1-2; D is uncertain. Trimming pared 6 bases from V and 4 bases from J, leaving 25 bases between. This CDR3 has 17 amino acids. CDR1 and CDR2 (germline): SGHRS, YFSETQ. Here the CDR3 DNA reads TGCGCCAGCAAAGATCTTTTACCGGGTCCACTAAGCTATGGCTACACCTTC. Translated: CASKDLLPGPLSYGYTF.

This clonotype was detected ten times or more. The chain has TRBV6-1 and TRBJ2-5, with D perhaps being TRBD1 or TRBD2 (5 bases each). Germline V gene lookup returns CDR1 MNHNS and CDR2 SASEGT. Trimming cost V 5 bases and J 7 bases, with 14 bases left between them. The CDR3 consists of 13 residues. The CDR3: CASSPGPPGTQYF. The CDR3 DNA follows: TGTGCCAGCAGTCCGGGACCCCCAGGGACCCAGTACTTC.

This clonotype has at least ten counts. The V gene is TRBV6-6, the J gene TRBJ1-2; a weak D match, TRBD1 (6 bases). The germline V and J ends were trimmed by 6 bases and 7 bases, with 9 bases remaining between them. The CDR3 spans 11 residues. Per the germline V gene, CDR1 is MNHNY and CDR2 is SVGAGI (reference sequence). The CDR3 sequence: CASSKGGGYTF. The DNA for the CDR3 is TGTGCCAGCAGCAAAGGGGGTGGCTACACCTTC.

Ten or more counts support this clonotype. The rearrangement links TRBV5-1 to TRBJ1-1, with D possibly TRBD1 on 6 matching bases. The germline V gene has CDR1 SGHRS and CDR2 YFSETQ. V shed 4 bases and J shed 7 bases, with 14 bases lying between them. The CDR3 totals 13 residues. CDR3 amino acids: CASSTGTYYEAFF. The CDR3 nucleotides read TGCGCCAGCAGCACAGGGACATACTATGAAGCTTTCTTT.

This clonotype was seen at least ten times. The rearrangement joins TRBV5-1 to TRBJ2-1; TRBD1 is a possible D gene (7 bases). The germline CDR1 and CDR2 sequences are SGHRS and YFSETQ. The CDR3 sequence is 15 residues long. Trimming pared 0 bases from V and 7 bases from J, leaving 14 bases between. For the CDR3, the DNA is TGCGCCAGCAGCTTGGGACAGGGAGGTAGTAATGAGCAGTTCTTC. Translated: CASSLGQGGSNEQFF.

The table lists this clonotype with many counts. The chain couples TRBV12-3 or TRBV12-4 to TRBJ2-6; D might be TRBD1 (5 bases). Trimming cost V 5 bases and J 0 bases, with 8 bases left between them. The CDR3 consists of 15 residues. The CDR3 spells CASSVTASGANVLTF. DNA of the CDR3: TGTGCCAGCAGTGTGACAGCCTCTGGGGCCAACGTCCTGACTTTC.

This clonotype was counted ten times or more. V is TRBV29-1 and J is TRBJ2-6; D may match TRBD1 or TRBD2 (5 bases each). V was pared by 2 bases and J by 0 bases, with 11 bases between. The CDR3 has 16 amino acids. Germline loops: CDR1 SQVTM, CDR2 ANQGSEA. CDR3 nucleotide sequence: TGCAGCGTTGAAAGGGGACCGGACTCTGGGGCCAACGTCCTGACTTTC. It translates to CSVERGPDSGANVLTF.

In this sample, this clonotype turned up many times. The V and J genes are TRBV12-3 or TRBV12-4 and TRBJ1-2, with D uncertain. The CDR3 contains 12 residues. Trimming took off 5 bases at V and 5 bases at J, with 9 bases between the two ends. The CDR3: CASSPGSYGYTF. The CDR3 DNA reads as TGTGCCAGCAGTCCGGGCTCTTATGGCTACACCTTC.

This clonotype came up many times. The chain links TRBV12-3 or TRBV12-4 to TRBJ2-3; D unclear. The CDR3 contains 13 residues. Trimming shortened V by 9 bases and J by 0 bases, and 10 bases separated the two germline ends. The CDR3 sequence is CASARPSTDTQYF. CDR3 nucleotides: TGTGCCAGTGCCCGGCCTAGCACAGATACGCAGTATTTT.

This clonotype was recorded many times. CDR3 amino acids: CASSQATGENYEQYF. Written as DNA, the CDR3 is TGCGCCAGCAGCCAAGCAACAGGGGAGAACTACGAGCAGTACTTC. The chain uses TRBV4-1 and TRBJ2-7; 7 nucleotides match TRBD1. The J segment lost 3 bases and the V segment lost 1 base, leaving 6 bases of the junction unmatched. This CDR3 is 15 amino acids long. The germline CDR1 and CDR2 sequences are MGHRA and YSYEKL.

This clonotype has ten or more counts. This chain links TRBV3-1 with TRBJ1-4; unclear D gene. V shed 0 bases and J shed 0 bases, with 11 bases lying between them. The CDR3 length is 17 residues. Germline values: CDR1 LGHDT, CDR2 YNNKEL (reference sequence). CDR3 sequence: CASSQEVISATNEKLFF. Here the CDR3 DNA reads TGTGCCAGCAGCCAAGAGGTTATATCGGCAACTAATGAAAAACTGTTTTTT.

This clonotype was seen repeatedly, ten times or more. The chain has TRBV12-3 or TRBV12-4 and TRBJ2-1; D perhaps matches TRBD1 (7 bases). The CDR3 is 15 amino acids. Trimming stripped 6 bases from V and 6 bases from J, with 18 bases between. The CDR3 DNA follows: TGTGCCAGCAGGCTTCGACAGGGACTGGGCAATGAGCAGTTCTTC. Translated: CASRLRQGLGNEQFF.

This clonotype was seen a handful of times. The rearrangement joins TRBV29-1 to TRBJ2-1, with TRBD2 identical over 8 bases. The germline CDR1 and CDR2 sequences are SQVTM and ANQGSEA. After removal of 2 bases from V and 4 bases from J, the junction contained 7 bases not matched to a gene. The CDR3 contains 15 residues. The CDR3 bases are TGCAGCGTTGAACCCAGCGGGGGACCATACAATGAGCAGTTCTTC. Translated, it gives CSVEPSGGPYNEQFF.

This clonotype was seen many times. J is TRBJ1-5 and V is TRBV12-3 or TRBV12-4; D possibly corresponds to TRBD1 (5 bases). V shed 5 bases and J shed 7 bases, with 12 bases lying between them. The CDR3 covers 13 residues. This CDR3 reads CASSLGGDQPQHF. DNA of the CDR3: TGTGCCAGCAGTCTCGGGGGGGACCAGCCCCAGCATTTT.

This clonotype appeared many times. DNA of the CDR3: TGTGCCAGCAGTTCGGGGGGGCCCTACGAGCAGTACTTC. Translation: CASSSGGPYEQYF. V and J are TRBV27 and TRBJ2-7; 8 bases align to TRBD2. Germline trimming cut 4 bases from V and 2 bases from J; bases unmatched to any gene: 1. CDR3 length: 13 residues. Germline CDR1 is MNHEY and CDR2 is SMNVEV (reference sequence).

This clonotype was found many times. The chain joins TRBV30 to TRBJ1-2; D ambiguous. CDR1 and CDR2 from the germline V gene are GTSNPN and SVGIG (reference sequence). This CDR3 is built from 11 residues. With 8 bases removed from V and 0 bases from J, the gap between germline ends came to 7 bases. This chain's CDR3 is CAVDPNYGYTF. The CDR3, as DNA: TGTGCCGTTGACCCTAACTATGGCTACACCTTC.

This clonotype was found many times. The CDR3 region is CASSRGTSGRAGYNEQFF. The CDR3 nucleotides are TGTGCCAGCAGCCGCGGGACTAGCGGGAGGGCGGGTTACAATGAGCAGTTCTTC. The rearrangement links TRBV12-3 or TRBV12-4 to TRBJ2-1; 16 positions agree with TRBD2. The CDR3 contains 18 residues. V was pared by 6 bases and J by 4 bases, with 9 bases of the junction left unmatched.

In this sample, this clonotype turned up many times. V gene TRBV20-1 combines with J gene TRBJ2-7; 9 nucleotides agree with TRBD1. The V gene end was trimmed by 4 bases and the J gene end by 5 bases; junction bases not matched to a gene: 12. The CDR3 covers 15 residues. Germline V gene data show CDR1 as DFQATT and CDR2 as SNEGSKA (reference sequence). The DNA for the CDR3 is TGCAGTGCTACGCGTCCGGGACAGGGTTCCAACGAGCAGTACTTC. It encodes CSATRPGQGSNEQYF.